This T cell receptor beta chain was recovered during a study of blood T cell repertoires in COVID-19. All enrollees were roughly 18 to 95 years old and from fewer than 25 US areas. The CDR3 consists of 15 residues. The germline V gene encodes CDR1 MNHEY and CDR2 SVGAGI. The V gene end was trimmed by 6 bases and the J gene end by 2 bases; junction bases not matched to a gene: 6. Using immunoSEQ multiplex PCR, the repertoire was profiled, and TCRdb retains in-frame clones only, with some absent. The data show under 300,000 clones, 88% seen once. Sample: PBMCs or T cells enriched from blood (not recorded which). This TCR came from a woman aged 55-70 years in a cohort exposed to, infected with or recovered from COVID-19 (not recorded which). The V and J genes are TRBV6-5 and TRBJ1-5; 8 bases line up with TRBD1. The CDR3 DNA reads TGTGCCAGCAGGCCTGGACAGGGAGGCAATCAGCCCCAGCATTTT. It specifies CASRPGQGGNQPQHF.